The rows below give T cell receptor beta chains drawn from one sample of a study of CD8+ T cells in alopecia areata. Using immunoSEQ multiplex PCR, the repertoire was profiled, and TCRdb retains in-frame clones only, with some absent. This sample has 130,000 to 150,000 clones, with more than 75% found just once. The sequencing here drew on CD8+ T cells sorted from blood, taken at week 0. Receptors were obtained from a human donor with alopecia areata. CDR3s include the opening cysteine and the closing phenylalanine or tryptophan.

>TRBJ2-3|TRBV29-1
CSVEDNTGGTDTQYF
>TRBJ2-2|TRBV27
CASMEVNTGELFF
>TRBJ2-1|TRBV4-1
CASSPISPGRSYNEQFF
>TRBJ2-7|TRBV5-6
CASSFRHLYEQYF
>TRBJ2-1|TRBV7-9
CASSLSPSGGDNEQFF
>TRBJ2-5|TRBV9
CASSTTDRQETQYF
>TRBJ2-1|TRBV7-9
CASSLDPSYEQFF
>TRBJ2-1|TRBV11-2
CASREGGALYNEQFF
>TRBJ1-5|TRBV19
CASSQDQYGNQPQHF
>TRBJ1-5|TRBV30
CAWSGQGMGQPQHF
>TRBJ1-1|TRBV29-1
CSVVGREAFF
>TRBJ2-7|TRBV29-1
CSVEGPLYEQYF
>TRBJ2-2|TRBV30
CAWSQGANTGELFF
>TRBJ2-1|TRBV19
CASSMGGDYNEQFF
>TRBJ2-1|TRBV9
CASSGTYNEQFF
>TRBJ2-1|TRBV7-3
CASSLGADTYNEQFF
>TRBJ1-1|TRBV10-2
CASRDQQDSFF
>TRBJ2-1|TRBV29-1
CSVDTYNEQFF
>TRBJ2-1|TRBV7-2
CASCCPLRVAYNEQFF
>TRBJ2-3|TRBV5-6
CASSLDGTGSTDTQYF
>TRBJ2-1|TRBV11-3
CASSLEGEQFF
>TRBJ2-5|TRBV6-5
CASRYEGGETQYF
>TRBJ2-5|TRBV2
CASTPGPSETQYF
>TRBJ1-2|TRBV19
CASSIGAIYGYTF
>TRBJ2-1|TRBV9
CASSVSSGVRNEQFF
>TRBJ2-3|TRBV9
CASSRGGGTLDTQYF
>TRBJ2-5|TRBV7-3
CASSLTSVETQYF
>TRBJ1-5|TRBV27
CASSWDPNSNQPQHF
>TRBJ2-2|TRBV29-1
CSGQTLNTGELFF
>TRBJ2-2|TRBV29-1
CSAGGTGELFF
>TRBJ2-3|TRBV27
CASIGFADTQYF
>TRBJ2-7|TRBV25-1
CASGKGYEQYF
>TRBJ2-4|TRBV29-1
CSVDVLGLSHF
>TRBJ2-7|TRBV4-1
CASSQVAPTREQYF
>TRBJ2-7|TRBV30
CAWRQGTYEQYF
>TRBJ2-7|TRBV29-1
CSVFLSYEQYF
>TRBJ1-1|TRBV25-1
CASSVTGQNTEAFF
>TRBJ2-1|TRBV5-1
CASSLRDPHPWYNEQFF
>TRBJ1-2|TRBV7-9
CASSLVDREDGYTF
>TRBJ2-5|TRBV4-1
CASSSPLGLAGETQYF
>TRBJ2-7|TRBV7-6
CASSLAGGTAEYEQYF
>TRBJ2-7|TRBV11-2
CASSLGQGAYEQYF
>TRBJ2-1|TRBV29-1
CSAEGDRGLNEQFF
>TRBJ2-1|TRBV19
CASSIEWGYTEQFF
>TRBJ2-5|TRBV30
CASLTVQETQYF
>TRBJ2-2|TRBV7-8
CASSLLILSGGAETGELFF
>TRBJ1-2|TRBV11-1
CASNTGQGTDGYTF
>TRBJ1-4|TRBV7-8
CASSSIQGTNEKLFF
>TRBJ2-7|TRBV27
CASSLRGLGGESSYEQYF
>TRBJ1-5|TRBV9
CASSVGGSPNQPQHF
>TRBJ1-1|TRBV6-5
CASSTMTGEAFF
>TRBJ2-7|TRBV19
CASSQGGGYEQYF
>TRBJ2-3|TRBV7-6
CASSFGGGGADTQYF
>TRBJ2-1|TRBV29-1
CSTLGGNEQFF
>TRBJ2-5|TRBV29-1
CSVTGTSGRFDLGETQYF
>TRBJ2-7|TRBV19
CASRNGLAGTEQYF
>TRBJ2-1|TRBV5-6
CASSFSGLYNEQFF
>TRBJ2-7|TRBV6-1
CASGTSGIYEQYF